This TCR beta chain was identified in a study of Graves' ophthalmopathy and Graves' hyperthyroidism. Diagnosis relied on clinical symptoms, serum thyroxine, TRAb, thyroid ultrasound and orbital computed tomography. Germline loops: CDR1 DFQATT, CDR2 SNEGSKA (reference sequence). The CDR3 contains 16 residues. With 2 bases clipped from V and 2 bases from J, the junction kept 7 bases outside the gene matches. CDR3 regions of TCR beta were amplified from RNA transcripts. RT-PCR with HTBI primers came first, then second-round multiplex PCR. TCRdb itself ran the multiplex PCR reads through MiXCR, one entry per CDR3 protein. Found here are 400,000 to 450,000 distinct CDR3 sequences, more than 20% of them singletons; the top ten hold 3%.

The clonotype originates from a woman younger than 30 with stable Graves' hyperthyroidism. The chain is built from TRBV20-1 and TRBJ2-2, with TRBD1 matching 8 bases. The sequenced sample was peripheral blood. The CDR3 spells CSARRGQGINTGELFF. The CDR3 bases are TGCAGTGCTAGACGAGGACAGGGAATTAACACCGGGGAGCTGTTTTTT.